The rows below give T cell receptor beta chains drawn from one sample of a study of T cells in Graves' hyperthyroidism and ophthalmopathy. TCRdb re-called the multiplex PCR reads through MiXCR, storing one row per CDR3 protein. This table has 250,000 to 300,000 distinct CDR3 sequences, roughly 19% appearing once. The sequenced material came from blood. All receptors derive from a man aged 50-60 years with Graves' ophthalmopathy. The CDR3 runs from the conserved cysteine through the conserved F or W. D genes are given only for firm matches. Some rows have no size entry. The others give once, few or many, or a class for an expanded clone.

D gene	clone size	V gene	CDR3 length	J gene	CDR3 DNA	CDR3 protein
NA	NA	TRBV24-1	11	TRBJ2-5	TGTGCCACCTCACAACAAGAGACCCAGTACTTC	CATSQQETQYF
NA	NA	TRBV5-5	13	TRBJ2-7	TGTGCCAGCAGCTTCAGGGTTATCCACGAGCAGTACTTC	CASSFRVIHEQYF
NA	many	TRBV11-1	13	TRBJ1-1	TGTGCCAGCAGCCCACGGGAGGGGACTGAAGCTTTCTTT	CASSPREGTEAFF
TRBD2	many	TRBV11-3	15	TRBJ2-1	TGTGCCAGCAGCGCCGGGACTAGGTCGGTCGATGAGCAGTTCTTC	CASSAGTRSVDEQFF
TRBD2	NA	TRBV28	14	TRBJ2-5	TGTGCCAGCAGTTCCTCCGGGACTAGCATCCCCCAGTACTTC	CASSSSGTSIPQYF
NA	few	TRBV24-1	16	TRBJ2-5	TGTGCCACCAGTGATTTGCAATTCGGCGGGCGCGAGACCCAGTACTTC	CATSDLQFGGRETQYF
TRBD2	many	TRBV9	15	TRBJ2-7	TGTGCCAGCAGCGCCGCTGCGGGAGTCTCCTACGAGCAGTACTTC	CASSAAAGVSYEQYF
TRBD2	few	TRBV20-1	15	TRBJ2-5	TGCAGTGCTAGAGATCCCGGGAGGCTACAAGAGACCCAGTACTTC	CSARDPGRLQETQYF
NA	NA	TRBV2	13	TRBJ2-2	TGTGCCAGCAGGAGAAGGGGAACCGGGGAGCTGTTTTTT	CASRRRGTGELFF
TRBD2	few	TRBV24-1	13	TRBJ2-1	TGTGCCACTGCCTCCGGGGGGTTCAATGAGCAGTTCTTC	CATASGGFNEQFF
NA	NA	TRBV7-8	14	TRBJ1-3	TGTGCCAGCAGTTTACAGTTCTCTGGAAACACCATATATTTT	CASSLQFSGNTIYF
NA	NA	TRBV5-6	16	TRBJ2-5	TGTGCCAGCAGCTTGACAGAGGGGCCGTCCCAAGAGACCCAGTACTTC	CASSLTEGPSQETQYF
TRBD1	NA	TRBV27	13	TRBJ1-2	TGTGCCAGCAGTTTCAGGGGGCACTATGGCTACACCTTC	CASSFRGHYGYTF
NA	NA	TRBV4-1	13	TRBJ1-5	TGCGCCAGCAGCCCAGCCCCCCTATGGCCCCAGCATTTT	CASSPAPLWPQHF
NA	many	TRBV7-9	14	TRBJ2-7	TGTGCCAGCAGCCTTGGGCAGACCCCCTACGAGCAGTACTTC	CASSLGQTPYEQYF
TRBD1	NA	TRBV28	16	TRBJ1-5	TGTGCCAGCAGTTTAACTTTGACAGGGAGCAATCAGCCCCAGCATTTT	CASSLTLTGSNQPQHF
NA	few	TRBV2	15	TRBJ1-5	TGTGCCAGCACCCCCTACCTTCTATTCAATCAGCCCCAGCATTTT	CASTPYLLFNQPQHF
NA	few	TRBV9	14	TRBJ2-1	TGTGCCAGCAGCGTAGGGGGCGGAGATAATGAGCAGTTCTTC	CASSVGGGDNEQFF
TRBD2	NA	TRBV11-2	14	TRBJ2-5	TGTGCCAGCAGCTTCGGGACTAGCGCGTTAACCCAGTACTTC	CASSFGTSALTQYF
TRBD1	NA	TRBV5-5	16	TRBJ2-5	TGTGCCAGCAGCTCGGCTACCCGGACAGGGGGGGAGACCCAGTACTTC	CASSSATRTGGETQYF
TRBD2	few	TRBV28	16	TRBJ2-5	TGTGCCAGCAGTTTGCCACTAGCGGGACCCGTGGAGACCCAGTACTTC	CASSLPLAGPVETQYF
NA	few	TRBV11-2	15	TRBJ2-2	TGTGCCAGCAGCCGATCCGGGACTCAAACCGGGGAGCTGTTTTTT	CASSRSGTQTGELFF
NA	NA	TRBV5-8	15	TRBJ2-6	TGTGCCAGCAGCATCCTCGGCCTCGGGGCCAACGTCCTGACTTTT	CASSILGLGANVLTF
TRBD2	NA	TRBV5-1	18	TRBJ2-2	TGCGCCAGCAGCCCGGGACTAGCGGGAGGTATGAACACCGGGGAGCTGTTTTTT	CASSPGLAGGMNTGELFF
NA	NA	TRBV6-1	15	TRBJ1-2	TGTGCCAGCAGTCCTAGAGAAACAGGGTTGCATGGCTACACCTTC	CASSPRETGLHGYTF
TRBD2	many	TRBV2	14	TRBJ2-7	TGTGCCAGCTTTCCTAGCGGAGCCTCCTACGAGCAGTACTTC	CASFPSGASYEQYF
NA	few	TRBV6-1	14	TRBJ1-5	TGTGCCAGCAGTGAAGCAGGGAGGAATCAGCCCCAGCATTTT	CASSEAGRNQPQHF
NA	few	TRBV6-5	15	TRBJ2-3	TGTGCCAGCAGTTACCGGGCGGTAGGCACAGATACGCAGTATTTT	CASSYRAVGTDTQYF
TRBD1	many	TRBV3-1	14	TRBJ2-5	TGTGCCAGCAGCCAACCGGGACAGGGTAGGACCCAGTACTTC	CASSQPGQGRTQYF
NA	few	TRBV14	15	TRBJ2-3	TGTGCCAGCAGCCAAGTTGACGGGATCTCTAATACGCAGTATTTT	CASSQVDGISNTQYF
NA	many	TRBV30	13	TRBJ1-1	TGTGCCTGGAGGGGGACACTGAACACTGAAGCTTTCTTT	CAWRGTLNTEAFF
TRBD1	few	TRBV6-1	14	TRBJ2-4	TGTGCCAGCAGACCCGGGACAGGGTTGGTCATTCAGTACTTC	CASRPGTGLVIQYF
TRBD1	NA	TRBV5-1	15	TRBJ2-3	TGCGCCAGTCACTCCGGGACAGGGAACACAGATACGCAGTATTTT	CASHSGTGNTDTQYF
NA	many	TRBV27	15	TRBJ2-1	TGTGCCAGCAGTTTATTATTCAGCTCCTACAATGAGCAGTTCTTC	CASSLLFSSYNEQFF
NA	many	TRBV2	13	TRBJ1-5	TGTGCCAGCAAATCCCAGGTCAGCCAGCCCCAGCATTTT	CASKSQVSQPQHF
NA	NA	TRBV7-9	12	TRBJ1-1	TGTGCCAGCAGCTGGAGGGTGACTGAAGCTTTCTTT	CASSWRVTEAFF
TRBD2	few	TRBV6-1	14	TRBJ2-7	TGTGCCAGCAGCCCCGGGACTAGGGGCTACGAGCAGTACTTC	CASSPGTRGYEQYF
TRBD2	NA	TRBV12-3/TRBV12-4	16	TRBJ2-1	TGTGCCAGCAGACCTACTAGCGGGAGCTCCTACAATGAGCAGTTCTTC	CASRPTSGSSYNEQFF
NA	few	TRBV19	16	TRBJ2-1	TGTGCCAGTAGTATGGGACTTCTTCCTCTCTTCAATGAGCAGTTCTTC	CASSMGLLPLFNEQFF
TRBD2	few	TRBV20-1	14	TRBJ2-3	TGCAGTGCTAGGGTAGCGGGACGCACAGATACGCAGTATTTT	CSARVAGRTDTQYF
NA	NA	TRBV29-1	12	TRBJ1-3	TGCAGCGTTGCCAGGGGTGGAAACACCATATATTTT	CSVARGGNTIYF
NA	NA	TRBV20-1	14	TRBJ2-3	TGCAGTGCCTCAGCGGTTACTAGCACAGATACGCAGTATTTT	CSASAVTSTDTQYF
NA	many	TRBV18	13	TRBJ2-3	TGTGCCAGCTCACCAGGGAGGACAGATACGCAGTATTTT	CASSPGRTDTQYF
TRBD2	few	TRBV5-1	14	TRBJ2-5	TGCGCCAGCAGCTTGGAGGGCGGGAGTTCGCCCCAGTACTTC	CASSLEGGSSPQYF
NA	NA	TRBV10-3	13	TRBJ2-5	TGTGCCATCAGTGGAGAACATCAAGAGACCCAGTACTTC	CAISGEHQETQYF
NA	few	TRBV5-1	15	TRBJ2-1	TGCGCCAGCAATTTGGGGCGGGAACAGTACAATGAGCAGTTCTTC	CASNLGREQYNEQFF
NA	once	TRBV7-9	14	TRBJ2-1	TGTGCCAGCAGCCCCGGGACCCTTTACAATGAGCAGTTCTTC	CASSPGTLYNEQFF
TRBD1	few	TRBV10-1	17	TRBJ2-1	TGCGCCAGCAGTGAGAACAGGGGGCAACGCGGGACAGGTGAGCAGTTCTTC	CASSENRGQRGTGEQFF
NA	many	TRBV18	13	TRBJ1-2	TGTGCCAGCTCACCAGACAGAAACTATGGCTACACCTTC	CASSPDRNYGYTF
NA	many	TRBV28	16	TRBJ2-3	TGTGCCAGCAGCCCGGGACGGAGATTGAGCACAGATACGCAGTATTTT	CASSPGRRLSTDTQYF
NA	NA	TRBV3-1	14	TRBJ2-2	TGTGCCAGTTCCATGGGACACGACACCGGGGAGCTGTTTTTT	CASSMGHDTGELFF
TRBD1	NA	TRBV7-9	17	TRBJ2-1	TGTGCCAGCAGCGCTACAGACAGGGGTTCCGCCTACAATGAGCAGTTCTTC	CASSATDRGSAYNEQFF
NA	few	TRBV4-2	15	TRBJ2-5	TGTGCCAGCAGCCAAGTAGAGACTAGTACGGCGACCCAGTACTTC	CASSQVETSTATQYF
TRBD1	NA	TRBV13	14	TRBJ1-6	TGTGCCAGCAGCTCGACAGGGGCAGGTTCACCCCTCCACTTT	CASSSTGAGSPLHF